Shown below are 30 T cell receptor beta chains from a single sample sequenced in a study of OX40 agonist ivuxolimab in advanced cancers. TCRdb's table, derived via immunoSEQ multiplex PCR, lists solely in-frame clones and lacks some. The sample has about 23,000 clones, about 75% seen once. This specimen consisted of CD4+ or CD8+ T cells sorted from blood, obtained in a trial of the OX40 agonist ivuxolimab. Source of these receptors: an adult with an advanced solid tumor such as melanoma, head and neck, liver or kidney cancer.

The chain has TRBV15 and TRBJ2-7, with D hard to call. Germline V gene data show CDR1 as LNHNV and CDR2 as YYDKDF (reference sequence). V dropped 5 bases and J dropped 6 bases, with 11 bases sitting between them. The CDR3 extends over 12 amino acids. CDR3 sequence: CATSFRLGEQYF. The CDR3 coding sequence is TGTGCCACCAGCTTTCGACTTGGCGAGCAGTACTTC.

The chain links TRBV30 to TRBJ1-2; 9 nucleotides align to TRBD1. The CDR3 spans 14 residues. The trim removed 0 bases at V and 8 bases at J, leaving 7 bases unmatched. Germline V gene lookup returns CDR1 GTSNPN and CDR2 SVGIG (reference sequence). DNA for the CDR3: TGTGCCTGGAGTGTTCTACAGGGGGCGAGGGGCTACACCTTC. Protein product: CAWSVLQGARGYTF.

V is TRBV19 and J is TRBJ2-3, with D tentatively TRBD1 (5 bases). V was cut by 10 bases and J by 6 bases, with 20 bases left in between. This CDR3 is built from 14 residues. In germline, CDR1 is LNHDA, CDR2 SQIVND (reference sequence). The chain's CDR3 is CATKAAGSRDTQYF. CDR3 DNA sequence: TGTGCCACCAAGGCGGCAGGGTCTCGGGATACGCAGTATTTT.

The chain employs TRBV6-5 and TRBJ1-3; 8 nucleotides align to TRBD1. After removal of 8 bases from V and 3 bases from J, the junction contained 9 bases not matched to a gene. The CDR3 contains 15 residues. CDR1 is MNHEY, CDR2 SVGAGI, per germline. In nucleotides, the CDR3 is TGTGCCAGCGAAACAGGGGGGCTGTTTGGAAACACCATATATTTT. This gives the protein CASETGGLFGNTIYF.

The CDR3 loop reads CASRDRASGYTF. The DNA of the CDR3 is TGTGCCAGCAGGGACAGGGCTAGTGGCTACACCTTC. This chain links TRBV27 with TRBJ1-2; 8 nucleotides agree with TRBD1. The CDR3 length is 12 residues. V trimming: 6 bases; J trimming: 7 bases; junction bases outside the gene matches: 4. The germline CDR1 and CDR2 sequences are MNHEY and SMNVEV (reference sequence).

The chain couples TRBV5-1 to TRBJ2-7, with D perhaps TRBD1 (6 bases). The ends were cut back, 3 bases at V and 3 bases at J, with 10 bases in the middle. Germline values: CDR1 SGHRS, CDR2 YFSETQ. The CDR3 sequence is 13 residues long. CDR3: CASSSRGSYEQYF. Written as DNA, the CDR3 is TGCGCCAGCAGCTCCAGGGGAAGCTACGAGCAGTACTTC.

This sequence joins TRBV30 and TRBJ2-6, with D hard to call. Germline lookup yields CDR1 GTSNPN and CDR2 SVGIG (reference sequence). V lost 0 bases, J lost 1 base, and 7 bases lay in between. This CDR3 is built from 15 residues. CDR3 amino acids: CAWSVYRSGANVLTF. The DNA for the CDR3 is TGTGCCTGGAGTGTGTATCGGTCTGGGGCCAACGTCCTGACTTTC.

The chain recombines TRBV28 with TRBJ2-4, with D tentatively TRBD1 (5 bases). Trimming took 2 bases from V and 6 from J, leaving 11 bases between them. Per germline, CDR1 MDHEN and CDR2 SYDVKM. CDR3 length: 14 amino acids. The CDR3 here is CASSLQGRGNIQYF. The CDR3 DNA reads TGTGCCAGCAGTTTACAGGGCCGAGGAAACATTCAGTACTTC.

This clone appeared once. For the CDR3, the DNA is TGCGCCAGCAGCTTGCCTAGCGGGAGTGATGAGCAGTTCTTC. The encoded protein is CASSLPSGSDEQFF. The chain recombines TRBV5-1 with TRBJ2-1; the match to TRBD2 covers 10 bases. Germline trimming cut 1 base from V and 8 bases from J; bases unmatched to any gene: 3. The CDR3 loop spans 14 amino acids. The germline V gene has CDR1 SGHRS and CDR2 YFSETQ.

The J gene is TRBJ2-5, the V gene TRBV18, with 10 bases that match TRBD1. J gave up 5 bases and V 3 bases, and 6 bases lay outside the gene matches. From germline, CDR1 is KGHSH and CDR2 LQKENI. CDR3 length: 15 amino acids. The CDR3 is CASSPGQGTRETQYF. The CDR3 DNA is TGTGCCAGCTCACCGGGACAGGGGACCCGGGAGACCCAGTACTTC.

J is TRBJ2-7 and V is TRBV7-9; D not resolved. Germline lookup yields CDR1 SEHNR and CDR2 FQNEAQ (reference sequence). This CDR3 spans 14 amino acids. V was pared by 2 bases and J by 5 bases, with 13 bases between. The CDR3 is CASSLLEGKHEQYF. The DNA of the CDR3 is TGTGCCAGCAGCTTACTAGAAGGGAAACACGAGCAGTACTTC. The entire variable domain, with the rest obtained from reference TRBV7-9 and TRBJ2-7, is as follows: DTGVSQNPRHKITKRGQNVTFRCDPISEHNRLYWYRQTLGQGPEFLTYFQNEAQLEKSRLLSDRFSAERPKGSFSTLEIQRTEQGDSAMYLCASSLLEGKHEQYFGPGTRLTVT.

The rearrangement uses TRBV7-2 and TRBJ1-2; possible D gene TRBD1, 5 bases. Per germline, CDR1 SGHTA and CDR2 FQGNSA. V lost 7 bases to trimming and J lost 4 bases, with 13 bases between them. CDR3 size: 13 residues. CDR3 sequence: CASTLGTGYGYTF. In DNA, the CDR3 is TGTGCCAGCACGCTTGGGACCGGCTATGGCTACACCTTC.

The chain combines TRBV19 with TRBJ2-7; perhaps TRBD2 as D (6 bases). This CDR3 region has 15 residues. Trimming removed 3 bases from V and 5 bases from J, with 17 bases in between. The germline V gene encodes CDR1 LNHDA and CDR2 SQIVND (reference sequence). CDR3 in DNA: TGTGCCAGTAGTATCGGACCGGGAGAACGTCACGAGCAGTACTTC. This encodes CASSIGPGERHEQYF.

V usage is TRBV7-8 and J usage is TRBJ2-1; 7 bases fit TRBD2. The CDR3 has 14 amino acids. Germline V gene sequence: CDR1 SGHVS, CDR2 FQNEAQ. V was clipped by 7 bases and J by 6 bases; unmatched bases: 9. CDR3 DNA sequence: TGTGCCAGCACCTCGGTGGGGGGGAGCAATGAGCAGTTCTTC. Residues: CASTSVGGSNEQFF. The full variable domain, in which reference TRBV7-8 and TRBJ2-1 provide the parts outside the CDR3, is GAGVSQSPRYKVAKRGQDVALRCDPISGHVSLFWYQQALGQGPEFLTYFQNEAQLDKSGLPSDRFFAERPEGSVSTLKIQRTQQEDSAVYLCASTSVGGSNEQFFGPGTRLTVL.

This chain links TRBV10-2 with TRBJ2-7; D remains unclear. The V gene's germline CDR1 is WSHSY and CDR2 SAAADI. There are 12 residues in the CDR3. The V end was cut by 1 base, the J end by 0 bases, with 1 base between. CDR3 bases: TGCGCCAGCAGTGAGTACTCCTACGAGCAGTACTTC. This codes for CASSEYSYEQYF.

J is TRBJ2-2 and V is TRBV7-2, with D unresolved. CDR1 and CDR2 (germline): SGHTA, FQGNSA. The ends were cut back, 0 bases at V and 6 bases at J, with 5 bases in the middle. The CDR3 has 13 amino acids. CDR3 sequence (DNA): TGTGCCAGCAGCTTAGCAAGTTCCGGGGAGCTGTTTTTT. This codes for CASSLASSGELFF. The full variable domain, rest sourced from reference TRBV7-2 and TRBJ2-2, is GAGVSQSPSNKVTEKGKDVELRCDPISGHTALYWYRQSLGQGLEFLIYFQGNSAPDKSGLPSDRFSAERTGGSVSTLTIQRTQQEDSAVYLCASSLASSGELFFGEGSRLTVL.

This chain joins TRBV6-6 and TRBJ2-2; TRBD1 aligns across 10 bases. The CDR3 loop spans 14 amino acids. The germline V gene encodes CDR1 MNHNY and CDR2 SVGAGI (reference sequence). Germline trimming cut 5 bases from V and 7 bases from J; bases unmatched to any gene: 4. DNA for the CDR3: TGTGCCAGCAGTCGGACAGGGGGGAACGGGGAGCTGTTTTTT. It yields the protein CASSRTGGNGELFF.

Worth noting for this clone: Possible read error: a much larger clone is one base away. This sample includes further DNA sequences coding for the same CDR3. This chain joins TRBV7-2 and TRBJ1-1, with a tentative D call TRBD1 (5 bases). The CDR3 extends over 13 amino acids. Trimming removed 2 bases from V and 2 bases from J, with 6 bases in between. Per germline, CDR1 SGHTA and CDR2 FQGNSA. The CDR3 nucleotides read TGTGCCAGCAGCTTAACAGGAAACACTGAAGCTTTCTTT. Protein sequence: CASSLTGNTEAFF.

V and J are TRBV5-1 and TRBJ1-6; 8 nucleotides line up with TRBD1. Losses at the gene ends were 4 bases for V and 7 bases for J; bases not matched to a gene: 4. Germline-derived CDR1 and CDR2 are SGHRS and YFSETQ. CDR3 size: 14 residues. CDR3: CASSTGTGNSPLHF. The CDR3 DNA reads TGCGCCAGCAGCACTGGGACAGGAAATTCACCCCTCCACTTT.

The chain has TRBV7-9 and TRBJ1-2; no clear D. The CDR3 contains 11 residues. V was shortened by 5 bases and J by 8 bases, with 9 bases between the two germline ends. Germline CDR1 is SEHNR and CDR2 is FQNEAQ (reference sequence). The CDR3 region has the DNA TGTGCCAGCAGCCGGACGGGAGGCTACACCTTC. Amino acid sequence: CASSRTGGYTF.

The gene calls are TRBV27 and TRBJ1-2; a possible D gene is TRBD1 (5 bases). The CDR3 runs 13 residues. Germline V gene lookup returns CDR1 MNHEY and CDR2 SMNVEV (reference sequence). Trimming cost V 8 bases and J 5 bases, with 15 bases left between them. In nucleotides, the CDR3 is TGTGCCAGCGGCGACGGGAGGGGATATGGCTACACCTTC. Amino acid sequence: CASGDGRGYGYTF.

The rearrangement uses TRBV9 and TRBJ2-1; D unclear. The CDR3 covers 13 residues. V was trimmed by 0 bases and J by 6 bases, leaving 7 bases between them. Germline V lookup: CDR1 SGDLS, CDR2 YYNGEE. This chain's CDR3 is CASSVGSTNEQFF. In DNA, the CDR3 is TGTGCCAGCAGCGTAGGCAGTACCAATGAGCAGTTCTTC.

The rearrangement links TRBV10-3 to TRBJ2-1; 7 bases agree with TRBD1. CDR1 is ENHRY, CDR2 SYGVKD, per germline. The CDR3 loop spans 14 amino acids. The J segment lost 2 bases and the V segment lost 3 bases, leaving 1 base of the junction unmatched. CDR3 coding DNA: TGTGCCATCAGTGAAAGGGGGCCCTACAATGAGCAGTTCTTC. This encodes CAISERGPYNEQFF.

V and J are TRBV2 and TRBJ2-3; 7 nucleotides agree with TRBD2. Germline loops: CDR1 SNHLY, CDR2 FYNNEI. Trimming cost V 8 bases and J 2 bases; bases outside gene matches: 7. The CDR3 is made up of 14 amino acids. Written as DNA, the CDR3 is TGTGCCAGCCTCCAAAGCGGGGTCACAGATACGCAGTATTTT. Its protein is CASLQSGVTDTQYF.

This chain links TRBV6-9 with TRBJ1-2; D is undetermined. Trimming stripped 5 bases from V and 4 bases from J, with 14 bases between. Per the germline V gene, CDR1 is MNHGY and CDR2 is SVAAGI. The CDR3 runs to 14 residues. Here the CDR3 DNA reads TGTGCCAGCAGTGAACCAGGACGGAGCTATGGCTACACCTTC. Translation: CASSEPGRSYGYTF.

This clone was recorded only once. The chain carries TRBV18 and TRBJ1-4; TRBD1 is a possible D gene (5 bases). The CDR3 spans 16 residues. Germline V lookup: CDR1 KGHSH, CDR2 LQKENI. V was trimmed by 2 bases and J by 5 bases, leaving 15 bases between them. The chain's CDR3 is CASSPIAGAPNEKLFF. CDR3 bases: TGTGCCAGCTCACCAATTGCCGGGGCTCCCAATGAAAAACTGTTTTTT.

The chain uses TRBV28 and TRBJ2-7; either TRBD1 or TRBD2 may fit D (5 bases each). Germline V gene data show CDR1 as MDHEN and CDR2 as SYDVKM. The V end lost 7 bases, the J end lost 7 bases, and 11 bases lay between the germline ends. The CDR3 is 11 residues long. This CDR3 reads CASTPGREQYF. Written as DNA, the CDR3 is TGTGCCAGCACCCCGGGACGGGAGCAGTACTTC.

The V and J genes are TRBV9 and TRBJ2-3; the D gene is possibly TRBD1 (6 bases). Trimming removed 2 bases from V and 5 bases from J, with 15 bases in between. CDR3 length: 15 residues. Germline loops: CDR1 SGDLS, CDR2 YYNGEE. CDR3 amino acids: CASSVGTHGEDTQYF. CDR3 DNA sequence: TGTGCCAGCAGCGTTGGGACACACGGGGAAGATACGCAGTATTTT. Full variable domain (outside the CDR3, taken from reference TRBV9 and TRBJ2-3): DSGVTQTPKHLITATGQRVTLRCSPRSGDLSVYWYQQSLDQGLQFLIQYYNGEERAKGNILERFSAQQFPDLHSELNLSSLELGDSALYFCASSVGTHGEDTQYFGPGTRLTVL.

Comments on this clone: At one end, the junction sequence differs from germline, possibly due to a read error. This sequence joins TRBV7-7 and TRBJ2-5; D remains unclear. CDR1 is SSHAT and CDR2 is FNYEAQ in the germline V gene (reference sequence). The CDR3 runs to 15 residues. CDR3 in amino acids: CASSPNPRSRETQYF. DNA of the CDR3: TGTGCTAGCAGCCCTAACCCCCGGTCTCGGGAGACCCAGTACTTC.

This clone has just a few counts. This rearrangement joins TRBV4-2 to TRBJ1-1; 9 bases match TRBD1. This CDR3 contains 16 residues. After removal of 4 bases from V and 0 bases from J, the junction contained 6 bases not matched to a gene. Germline lookup yields CDR1 LGHNA and CDR2 YNFKEQ. CDR3 amino acids: CASSRDRVNMNTEAFF. As DNA, the CDR3 is TGTGCCAGCAGCCGGGACAGGGTAAACATGAACACTGAAGCTTTCTTT.